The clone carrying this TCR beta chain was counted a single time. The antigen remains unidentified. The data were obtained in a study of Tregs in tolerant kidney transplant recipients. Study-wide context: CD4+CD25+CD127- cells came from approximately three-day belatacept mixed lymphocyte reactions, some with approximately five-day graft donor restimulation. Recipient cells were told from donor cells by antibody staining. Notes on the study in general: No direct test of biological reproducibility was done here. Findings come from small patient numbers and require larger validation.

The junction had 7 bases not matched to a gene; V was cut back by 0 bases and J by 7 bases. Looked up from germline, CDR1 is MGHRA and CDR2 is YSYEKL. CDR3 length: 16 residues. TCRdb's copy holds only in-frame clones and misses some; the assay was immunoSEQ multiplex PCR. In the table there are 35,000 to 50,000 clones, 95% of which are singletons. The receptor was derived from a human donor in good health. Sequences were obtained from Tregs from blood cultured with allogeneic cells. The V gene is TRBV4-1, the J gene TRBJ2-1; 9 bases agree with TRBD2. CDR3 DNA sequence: TGCGCCAGCAGCCAAGACCCCAGCGGGGGGTCGAATGAGCAGTTCTTC. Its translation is CASSQDPSGGSNEQFF.